Each of the 14 T cell receptor beta chains below was sequenced from the same sample in a study of cytomegalovirus exposure and HLA in healthy donors. The PCR employed 60 Vbeta primers together with 13 Jbeta primers. Data came from immunoSEQ multiplex PCR; TCRdb stores just in-frame clones and leaves some out. The sample has about 200,000 clones, 60% to 80% seen once; the top ten hold 1.5% to 2%. Sequencing was performed on PBMCs. The receptors come from a male donor in good health and CMV-seronegative.

This chain links TRBV30 with TRBJ2-3; 8 bases are shared with TRBD2. This CDR3 is 15 amino acids long. The V gene end was trimmed by 3 bases and the J gene end by 5 bases; junction bases not matched to a gene: 10. Germline CDR1 is GTSNPN and CDR2 is SVGIG (reference sequence). CDR3 loop: CAWRNIGRGVDTQYF. CDR3 sequence (DNA): TGTGCCTGGAGGAATATCGGGAGGGGAGTAGATACGCAGTATTTT.

The chain combines TRBV10-3 with TRBJ1-1; maybe TRBD1 (6 bases). V lost 9 bases, J lost 2 bases, and 10 bases lay in between. Germline assignment: CDR1 ENHRY and CDR2 SYGVKD. The CDR3 length is 12 residues. This CDR3 reads CAIATGNTEAFF. The CDR3 DNA is TGTGCCATAGCGACAGGAAACACTGAAGCTTTCTTT.

Points on this clone: The junction departs from germline at one end; a sequencing error may be responsible. This chain links TRBV7-9 with TRBJ1-1; perhaps TRBD1 as D (5 bases). Germline CDR1 and CDR2: SEHNR and FQNEAQ (reference sequence). CDR3 length: 12 residues. The CDR3: CSSSSGHTEAFF. Written as DNA, the CDR3 is TGTTCCAGCAGCTCAGGGCACACTGAAGCTTTCTTT.

The CDR3 DNA sequence: TGTGCCAGCAGGACCCCGGGGGTGATGAATTCACCCCTCCACTTT. Its protein product is CASRTPGVMNSPLHF. The chain is built from TRBV25-1 and TRBJ1-6, with D perhaps matching TRBD1 (5 bases). Deletions cut 6 bases from V and 7 bases from J, with 16 bases between. CDR3 length equals 15 residues. Germline CDR1 and CDR2: MGHDK and SYGVNS.

This clone was seen a few times. This chain uses TRBV6-1 with TRBJ2-2; TRBD1 might be the D (5 bases). With 4 bases removed from V and 0 bases from J, the gap between germline ends came to 15 bases. There are 17 residues in the CDR3. The germline gives CDR1 MNHNS, CDR2 SASEGT. The CDR3 reads CASSAIVGHANTGELFF. DNA of the CDR3: TGTGCCAGCAGTGCGATTGTTGGACACGCGAACACCGGGGAGCTGTTTTTT.

The rearrangement joins TRBV6-1 to TRBJ1-6; no clear D. CDR3 length equals 13 residues. V gave up 7 bases and J gave up 9 bases, with 13 bases separating them. Germline V gene lookup returns CDR1 MNHNS and CDR2 SASEGT. The CDR3 DNA reads TGTGCCAGCACCCCCACCCTGAGTTCACCCCTCCACTTT. Residues: CASTPTLSSPLHF.

The V gene is TRBV6-6, the J gene TRBJ1-1; 11 bases align to TRBD1. The CDR3 consists of 14 residues. The germline V gene has CDR1 MNHNY and CDR2 SVGAGI (reference sequence). The V gene end was trimmed by 2 bases and the J gene end by 5 bases; junction bases not matched to a gene: 1. Written as DNA, the CDR3 is TGTGCCAGCAGTTACGGGGACAGGGGGACTGAAGCTTTCTTT. It is translated as CASSYGDRGTEAFF.

This clone was picked up a small number of times. The rearrangement links TRBV9 to TRBJ2-5; 10 bases are shared with TRBD1. The CDR3 is made up of 14 amino acids. The trim removed 4 bases at V and 11 bases at J, leaving 11 bases unmatched. Germline values: CDR1 SGDLS, CDR2 YYNGEE. The CDR3, as DNA: TGTGCCAGCAGCACGGGGACAGGGGACGTGGAGCAGTACTTC. Protein product: CASSTGTGDVEQYF.

This clone is a singleton in its sample. The chain joins TRBV5-1 to TRBJ2-3; TRBD1 aligns across 9 bases. V lost 0 bases to trimming and J lost 10 bases; unmatched junction nucleotides: 15. The CDR3 totals 17 residues. Germline V gene sequence: CDR1 SGHRS, CDR2 YFSETQ. CDR3 DNA: TGCGCCAGCAGCTTGGCCGGGACAGGGCAGTTCCAGAGATCGCAGTATTTT. Protein: CASSLAGTGQFQRSQYF.

V and J are TRBV18 and TRBJ2-3; 10 bases match TRBD1. The CDR3 covers 16 residues. With 1 base clipped from V and 4 bases from J, the junction kept 5 bases outside the gene matches. In germline, CDR1 is KGHSH, CDR2 LQKENI. The CDR3 reads CASSPQATGGADTQYF. The CDR3 DNA reads TGTGCCAGCTCACCACAGGCGACAGGGGGCGCAGATACGCAGTATTTT.

This clone was detected only once. An end of the junction does not agree with germline; a read error may underlie this. This chain links TRBV15 with TRBJ2-5; 10 nucleotides agree with TRBD1. The CDR3 runs 17 residues. The germline V gene has CDR1 LNHNV and CDR2 YYDKDF (reference sequence). CDR3 sequence (DNA): TGTGTCACCAGCAGAGAGCTCTCGGACAGGGGGGGAGAGACCCAGTACTTC. Translated, it gives CVTSRELSDRGGETQYF.

The CDR3 loop is CASSYSGGGLGDTQYF. The DNA of the CDR3 is TGTGCCAGCAGTTACTCGGGGGGAGGGCTGGGAGATACGCAGTATTTT. The chain is built from TRBV6-5 and TRBJ2-3, with 7 bases fitting TRBD2. J gave up 5 bases and V 0 bases, and 8 bases lay outside the gene matches. Germline CDR1 MNHEY, CDR2 SVGAGI. The CDR3 runs to 16 residues.

This clone was recorded once. The chain has TRBV15 and TRBJ1-1, with D tentatively TRBD1 (5 bases). This CDR3 has 16 amino acids. Per the germline V gene, CDR1 is LNHNV and CDR2 is YYDKDF (reference sequence). Trimming took 1 base from V and 5 from J, leaving 17 bases between them. For the CDR3, the DNA is TGTGCCACCAGCAGAGGGCGGGAGATGGGGGGAACTGAAGCTTTCTTT. It specifies CATSRGREMGGTEAFF. Variable domain in full (rest from reference TRBV15 and TRBJ1-1): DAMVIQNPRYQVTQFGKPVTLSCSQTLNHNVMYWYQQKSSQAPKLLFHYYDKDFNNEADTPDNFQSRRPNTSFCFLDIRSPGLGDTAMYLCATSRGREMGGTEAFFGQGTRLTVV.

The V and J genes are TRBV19 and TRBJ1-5; unclear D gene. V gave up 9 bases and J gave up 0 bases, with 12 bases separating them. The CDR3 consists of 14 residues. Germline CDR1 is LNHDA and CDR2 is SQIVND (reference sequence). CDR3 coding DNA: TGTGCCAGCCTAGAGAGGTTTAGCAATCAGCCCCAGCATTTT. It codes for CASLERFSNQPQHF.